The clone carrying this T cell receptor beta chain was counted a few times. Its antigen is as yet unknown. The data were taken from a study of T-cell reconstitution after alpha-beta-depleted transplantation in children. General study points: About two months after transplant, alpha-beta T cells reportedly came from several hundred expanded graft clones.

The CDR3 contains 15 residues. J was trimmed by 5 bases and V by 4 bases; bases with no gene match: 3. Germline lookup yields CDR1 ENHRY and CDR2 SYGVKD. Library preparation (for TCRbeta) was performed with unique molecular identifiers. TCRdb processed the PCR reads anew with MiXCR; each CDR3 protein has one entry. Of 700,000 to 850,000 distinct CDR3 sequences in the sample, roughly 15% were seen once. The rearrangement links TRBV10-3 to TRBJ2-1, with TRBD2 matching over 12 bases. The material sequenced was PBMCs, mostly from graft donor cells, taken 360 days after TCRalphabeta/CD19-depleted stem cell transplant. The clonotype comes from a male patient between 5 and 17 years old who had a stem cell transplant for acute lymphoblastic leukemia, so the T cells may come from the graft donor. The CDR3, as DNA: TGTGCCATCAGTGTGGGACTAGCGGGCAACAATGAGCAGTTCTTC. Translating it yields CAISVGLAGNNEQFF.